This T cell receptor (beta chain) was sequenced for a study of identical twins. TCRdb independently ran MiXCR on the 5' RACE reads; one entry per CDR3 protein. The table shows a few hundred thousand distinct CDR3 sequences, with more than 9% occurring only once. Germline V CDR1 and CDR2: ENHRY, SYGVKD. Trimming removed 7 bases at V and 5 bases at J, with 8 bases between. The CDR3 covers 12 residues. The same specimen was also included in a second study, on yellow fever vaccine responses in identical twins.

What was sequenced was PBMCs. This sequence was found in a young woman in good health. J is TRBJ2-2 and V is TRBV10-3; D not certain. Written as DNA, the CDR3 is TGTGCCATCACCGGTGGGACCGGGGAGCTGTTTTTT. Translated, it gives CAITGGTGELFF.